This TCR beta chain was recovered during a study of blood T cell repertoires in COVID-19. As concerns this clone: At one of its ends the junction is not consistent with the germline gene, which may arise from a read error.

Authors' methods: Amplification with reference gene primers provided the estimates of nucleated cell counts. The method was immunoSEQ multiplex PCR; TCRdb's version includes in-frame clones alone and lacks a portion of them. V and J calls and clone size come straight from that table; D and trimming were deduced from the DNA. The repertoire holds fewer than 70,000 clones, with 79% as singletons. This CDR3 spans 14 amino acids. Germline V gene sequence: CDR1 MNHNY, CDR2 SVGAGI (reference sequence). The sample consisted of peripheral blood. This chain connects TRBV6-6 to TRBJ1-4; TRBD1 is a possible D gene (6 bases). This TCR was sampled from a man in his fifties or sixties with acute or convalescent COVID-19. The CDR3 protein is CASSSRTGNDKLFF. The DNA for the CDR3 is TGTGCCAGCAGTTCGCGAACAGGGAATGACAAACTGTTTTTT.